The 28 T cell receptor beta chains in this list originate from one sample, sequenced in a study of T cells in Graves' hyperthyroidism and ophthalmopathy. RNA transcripts yielded amplified TCR beta CDR3 regions. TCR CDR3 regions were first amplified by RT-PCR with HTBI primers. TCRdb redid the calling of the multiplex PCR reads with MiXCR, one entry per CDR3 protein. This sample carries fewer than 800,000 distinct CDR3 sequences, roughly 15% of them seen once, and the ten largest clones take 8.4%. The sample consisted of blood. These receptors all stem from a man between 18 and 35 years old with Graves' hyperthyroidism.

This chain uses TRBV6-1 with TRBJ2-7, with TRBD2 matching 11 bases. V lost 6 bases and J lost 5; bases outside the gene matches: 12. CDR3 size: 16 residues. CDR1 is MNHNS and CDR2 is SASEGT in the germline V gene. The DNA for the CDR3 is TGTGCCAGCAGCCAGAGGGTAGCGGGAGGGCCCCACGAGCAGTACTTC. Translated, it gives CASSQRVAGGPHEQYF.

Only a few counts were recorded for this clonotype. This chain joins TRBV7-9 and TRBJ1-1; D ambiguous. The CDR3 is 13 amino acids. Deletions cut 4 bases from V and 3 bases from J, with 9 bases between. CDR1 is SEHNR, CDR2 FQNEAQ, per germline (reference sequence). The CDR3 is CASSSARDTEAFF. In DNA, the CDR3 is TGTGCCAGCAGCTCGGCAAGGGACACTGAAGCTTTCTTT.

This clonotype showed up many times. The V call is TRBV6-1, the J call TRBJ2-7; D might be TRBD1 (6 bases). CDR3 length: 14 amino acids. Trimming removed 3 bases from V and 6 bases from J, with 15 bases in between. Germline values: CDR1 MNHNS, CDR2 SASEGT. The CDR3 region is CASSDTGKGFEQYF. The CDR3 DNA follows: TGTGCCAGCAGTGACACAGGGAAGGGGTTCGAGCAGTACTTC.

This clonotype was counted between two and nine times. The chain combines TRBV28 with TRBJ2-1; D is perhaps TRBD2 (5 bases). Germline CDR1 is MDHEN and CDR2 is SYDVKM. The CDR3 totals 14 residues. V lost 5 bases to trimming and J lost 5 bases, with 13 bases between them. CDR3 bases: TGTGCCAGCAGTAAGGTTGGTAGCGACAATGAGCAGTTCTTC. Translated, it gives CASSKVGSDNEQFF.

This clonotype was recorded at least ten times. This chain connects TRBV12-3 or TRBV12-4 to TRBJ2-7, with TRBD1 matching 9 bases. The CDR3 spans 13 residues. V lost 8 bases to trimming and J lost 3 bases; unmatched junction nucleotides: 5. This CDR3 is CASSTGGGYEQYF. The CDR3 DNA reads as TGTGCCAGCTCGACAGGGGGGGGCTACGAGCAGTACTTC.

This clonotype was detected many times. The chain joins TRBV6-1 to TRBJ1-2, with a tentative D call TRBD1 (6 bases). The CDR3 contains 12 residues. Trimming shortened V by 8 bases and J by 4 bases, and 11 bases separated the two germline ends. The germline V gene encodes CDR1 MNHNS and CDR2 SASEGT. The CDR3 DNA follows: TGTGCCAGCGAACAGGGTGGCTATGGCTACACCTTC. The encoded protein is CASEQGGYGYTF.

This clonotype was detected ten times or more. The chain joins TRBV20-1 to TRBJ2-1, with D possibly being TRBD2 (5 bases). The V and J ends lost 5 bases and 6 bases respectively, with 20 bases between them. Per the germline V gene, CDR1 is DFQATT and CDR2 is SNEGSKA (reference sequence). The CDR3 contains 15 residues. CDR3 sequence: CSAPNARLEGNEQFF. CDR3 bases: TGCAGTGCTCCCAATGCCCGTCTTGAGGGCAATGAGCAGTTCTTC.

This clonotype came up many times. J is TRBJ1-2 and V is TRBV28; TRBD1 aligns across 9 bases. The germline gives CDR1 MDHEN, CDR2 SYDVKM. The J segment lost 5 bases and the V segment lost 5 bases, leaving 6 bases of the junction unmatched. CDR3 length: 14 residues. Written as DNA, the CDR3 is TGTGCCAGCAGTCGGGTCGACAGGGGGTATGGCTACACCTTC. Translating gives CASSRVDRGYGYTF.

The gene calls are TRBV6-1 and TRBJ2-3; TRBD2 is a possible D gene (7 bases). The ends were cut back, 7 bases at V and 10 bases at J, with 18 bases in the middle. CDR3 length: 13 amino acids. Per the germline V gene, CDR1 is MNHNS and CDR2 is SASEGT. CDR3 residues: CASKGGGDSAQYF. The CDR3 region has the DNA TGTGCCAGCAAAGGGGGGGGTGATAGTGCGCAGTATTTT.

The rearrangement joins TRBV24-1 to TRBJ2-1; D may match TRBD1 or TRBD2 (7 bases each). CDR1 and CDR2 (germline): KGHDR, SFDVKD. The V gene lost 4 bases and the J gene lost 4 bases, with 16 bases spanning the gap. The CDR3 totals 16 residues. CDR3 in amino acids: CATSDPLADRYNEQFF. The DNA of the CDR3 is TGTGCCACCAGTGACCCCCTAGCGGACAGGTACAATGAGCAGTTCTTC.

The chain couples TRBV28 to TRBJ1-6, with no clear D. The germline gives CDR1 MDHEN, CDR2 SYDVKM. Trimming left V 2 bases short and J 7 bases short, with 9 bases between. This CDR3 has 14 residues. The CDR3 nucleotides read TGTGCCAGCAGTTTAGGACGGTTGAATTCACCCCTCCACTTT. Residues: CASSLGRLNSPLHF.

This clonotype was detected many times. This chain links TRBV11-2 with TRBJ2-5; 7 bases are shared with TRBD1. The CDR3 has 13 residues. Per germline, CDR1 SGHAT and CDR2 FQNNGV. Trimming took 3 bases from V and 5 from J; bases not matched to a gene: 3. CDR3 nucleotides: TGTGCCAGCAGCTTCCAGGGGGAGGAGACCCAGTACTTC. It encodes CASSFQGEETQYF.

This clonotype has a count of ten or more. The gene calls are TRBV11-2 and TRBJ2-1; D assignment may be TRBD1 or TRBD2 (5 bases each). This CDR3 has 16 residues. V lost 5 bases, J lost 3 bases, and 17 bases lay in between. The germline gives CDR1 SGHAT, CDR2 FQNNGV. This chain's CDR3 is CASSPPYGTVYNEQFF. The CDR3 nucleotides read TGTGCCAGCAGCCCCCCCTACGGGACCGTCTACAATGAGCAGTTCTTC.

The sample holds many counts of this clonotype. The rearrangement uses TRBV28 and TRBJ2-7, with TRBD1 matching over 10 bases. Germline loops: CDR1 MDHEN, CDR2 SYDVKM. J lost 1 base, V lost 7 bases, and 7 bases had no gene match. The CDR3 sequence is 15 residues long. CDR3 in DNA: TGTGCCAGCAACCCGACAGGGGGCGCGTCCTACGAGCAGTACTTC. It translates to CASNPTGGASYEQYF.

Ten or more counts support this clonotype. This CDR3 reads CASSRDRGGQPQHF. CDR3 sequence (DNA): TGTGCCAGCAGCCGGGACAGGGGAGGTCAGCCCCAGCATTTT. The J gene is TRBJ1-5, the V gene TRBV2, with 10 bases aligning to TRBD1. The trim removed 6 bases at V and 6 bases at J, leaving 5 bases unmatched. CDR3 length: 14 residues. Germline CDR1 and CDR2: SNHLY and FYNNEI.

The chain carries TRBV15 and TRBJ2-7, with 7 bases that match TRBD2. V shed 1 base and J 1 base; nucleotides not matched to a gene: 13. The CDR3 covers 18 residues. Germline V gene lookup returns CDR1 LNHNV and CDR2 YYDKDF (reference sequence). The chain's CDR3 is CATSRGRPSERGSYEQYF. The DNA of the CDR3 is TGTGCCACCAGCAGAGGAAGGCCTTCGGAGCGGGGATCCTACGAGCAGTACTTC.

The genes are TRBV6-2 or TRBV6-3 and TRBJ2-7; possibly TRBD1 or TRBD2 for D (6 bases each). Germline V gene sequence: CDR1 MNHEY, CDR2 SVGEGT. The CDR3 is 13 residues long. Trimming removed 5 bases from V and 5 bases from J, with 13 bases in between. CDR3 sequence (DNA): TGTGCCAGCAGTGCCGGGGGCCTCGACGAGCAGTACTTC. This codes for CASSAGGLDEQYF.

At least ten counts were recorded for this clonotype. The J gene is TRBJ2-7, the V gene TRBV30; D unresolved. Germline V gene sequence: CDR1 GTSNPN, CDR2 SVGIG (reference sequence). The CDR3 is 13 amino acids. The ends were cut back, 5 bases at V and 1 base at J, with 12 bases in the middle. CDR3: CAWSPGLSYEQYF. As DNA, the CDR3 is TGTGCCTGGTCTCCCGGTCTTTCCTACGAGCAGTACTTC.

About this clonotype: A much bigger clone sits one base away, suggesting this may be a read error. The chain is built from TRBV6-2 or TRBV6-3 and TRBJ1-5, with TRBD1 matching over 8 bases. Per germline, CDR1 MNHEY and CDR2 SVGEGT. V was clipped by 11 bases and J by 3 bases; unmatched bases: 6. The CDR3 consists of 13 residues. CDR3 amino acids: CASTGQANQPQHF. In nucleotides, the CDR3 is TGTGCCTCCACGGGACAGGCCAATCAGCCCCAGCATTTT.

CDR3 sequence: CSARDLREMYKQYF. The CDR3, as DNA: TGCAGTGCTAGAGATTTGCGGGAAATGTACAAGCAGTACTTC. The chain uses TRBV20-1 and TRBJ2-7; the D gene is possibly TRBD2 (6 bases). The CDR3 length is 14 residues. CDR1 DFQATT and CDR2 SNEGSKA come from the germline V gene (reference sequence). V shed 0 bases and J shed 8 bases, with 17 bases lying between them.

In its sample, this clonotype was seen many times. The chain is built from TRBV5-6 and TRBJ1-5; D is perhaps TRBD1 (5 bases). Germline CDR1 and CDR2: SGHDT and YYEEEE. Trimming took off 4 bases at V and 3 bases at J, with 17 bases between the two ends. This CDR3 spans 16 amino acids. The CDR3 reads CASSPRGHRDNQPQHF. CDR3 DNA: TGTGCCAGCAGCCCGAGGGGCCATCGGGACAATCAGCCCCAGCATTTT.

This clonotype has just a few counts. The V gene is TRBV7-6, the J gene TRBJ2-5; D is ambiguous. In germline, CDR1 is SGHVS, CDR2 FNYEAQ. The length of the CDR3 is 11 residues. Between the trimmed V and J ends, which lost 2 bases and 7 bases, there was a span of 5 bases. CDR3 protein: CASSLTRTQYF. CDR3 coding DNA: TGTGCCAGCAGCTTAACGAGGACCCAGTACTTC.

In its sample, this clonotype was seen many times. The genes are TRBV28 and TRBJ2-1; 9 positions agree with TRBD2. This CDR3 contains 16 residues. Germline V gives CDR1 MDHEN, CDR2 SYDVKM. V was pared by 3 bases and J by 3 bases, with 6 bases of the junction left unmatched. CDR3 nucleotide sequence: TGTGCCAGCAGTTTTATAAGCGGGAGGTTCTACAATGAGCAGTTCTTC. Residues: CASSFISGRFYNEQFF.

In the case of this clonotype: A much larger clone lies a single base off, so this may be a read error. The CDR3 loop reads CASSSASGGTSTDTQYF. CDR3 coding DNA: TGTGCCAGCAGCTCGGCCTCTGGCGGTACTAGCACAGATACGCAGTATTTT. V and J are TRBV11-3 and TRBJ2-3; no firm D call. The CDR3 is made up of 17 amino acids. The germline CDR1 and CDR2 sequences are SGHNT and YENEEA. V lost 4 bases and J 0 bases, leaving 17 bases between the germline ends. Variable domain in full (rest from reference TRBV11-3 and TRBJ2-3): EAGVVQSPRYKIIEKKQPVAFWCNPISGHNTLYWYLQNLGQGPELLIRYENEEAVDDSQLPKDRFSAERLKGVDSTLKIQPAELGDSAVYLCASSSASGGTSTDTQYFGPGTRLTVL.

The chain has TRBV5-1 and TRBJ2-7, with D perhaps TRBD2 (5 bases). CDR3 size: 14 residues. The V end lost 0 bases, the J end lost 7 bases, and 14 bases lay between the germline ends. The V gene's germline CDR1 is SGHRS and CDR2 YFSETQ. CDR3 bases: TGCGCCAGCAGCTTGGAAGTGGGGAGTGGAGAGCAGTACTTC. It translates to CASSLEVGSGEQYF.

This clonotype was counted ten times or more. CDR3 region: CASSLTYGDTEAFF. CDR3 in DNA: TGTGCCAGCAGTTTAACCTATGGAGACACTGAAGCTTTCTTT. The chain employs TRBV28 and TRBJ1-1; D gene ambiguous. The CDR3 is 14 amino acids. Germline V gene sequence: CDR1 MDHEN, CDR2 SYDVKM. Trimming left V 2 bases short and J 3 bases short, with 10 bases between.

The V and J genes are TRBV3-1 and TRBJ2-1, with D hard to call. Germline CDR1 is LGHDT and CDR2 is YNNKEL (reference sequence). The germline V and J ends were trimmed by 8 bases and 4 bases, with 12 bases remaining between them. The CDR3 runs to 13 residues. The CDR3 protein is CASGKSEYNEQFF. In DNA, the CDR3 is TGTGCCAGCGGTAAGTCCGAGTACAATGAGCAGTTCTTC.

This chain links TRBV12-3 or TRBV12-4 with TRBJ1-5; D not resolved. The CDR3 loop spans 16 amino acids. V lost 6 bases and J 0 bases, leaving 15 bases between the germline ends. This chain's CDR3 is CASSPGGRNSNQPQHF. In nucleotides, the CDR3 is TGTGCCAGCAGCCCAGGCGGCAGAAATAGCAATCAGCCCCAGCATTTT.